This T cell receptor beta chain comes out of a study of patients and donors after allogeneic stem cell transplantation. V was clipped by 4 bases and J by 4 bases, with 16 bases between them. CDR3 length equals 15 residues. The germline CDR1 and CDR2 sequences are SGHRS and YFSETQ. TCRdb re-analysed the RT-PCR reads in MiXCR, keeping a single row per CDR3 protein. Of some 230,000 distinct CDR3 sequences in the sample, less than 15% were seen once. This TCR derives from a human donor who was either an allogeneic HSCT recipient or a stem cell or donor lymphocyte infusion donor (not recorded which). It is not recorded whose cells these are; they may come from a transplant donor. Sequenced: blood, either unsorted or a sorted T cell fraction (not recorded which). The V and J genes are TRBV5-1 and TRBJ2-3; D perhaps matches TRBD1 (7 bases). CDR3: CASSAFQGGADTQYF. The CDR3 DNA reads TGCGCCAGCAGCGCATTTCAGGGGGGCGCAGATACGCAGTATTTT.